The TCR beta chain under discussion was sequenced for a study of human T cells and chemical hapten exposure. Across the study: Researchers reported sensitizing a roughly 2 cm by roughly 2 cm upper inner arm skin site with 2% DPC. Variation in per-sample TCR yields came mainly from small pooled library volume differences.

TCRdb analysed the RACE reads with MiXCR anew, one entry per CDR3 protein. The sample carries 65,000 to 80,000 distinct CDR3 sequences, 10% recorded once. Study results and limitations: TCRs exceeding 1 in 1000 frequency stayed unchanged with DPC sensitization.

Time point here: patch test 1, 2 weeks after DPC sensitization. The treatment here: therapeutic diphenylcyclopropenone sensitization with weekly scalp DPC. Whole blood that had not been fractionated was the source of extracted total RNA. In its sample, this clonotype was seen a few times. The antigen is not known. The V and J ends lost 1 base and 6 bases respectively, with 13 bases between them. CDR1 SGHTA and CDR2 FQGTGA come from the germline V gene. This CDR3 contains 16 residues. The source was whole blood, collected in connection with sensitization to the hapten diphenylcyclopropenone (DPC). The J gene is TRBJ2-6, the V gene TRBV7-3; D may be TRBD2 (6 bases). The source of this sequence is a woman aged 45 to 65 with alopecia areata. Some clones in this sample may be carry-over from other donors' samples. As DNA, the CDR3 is TGTGCCAGCAGCTTAAGGGACCCACTAGCGGCCAACGTCCTGACTTTC. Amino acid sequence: CASSLRDPLAANVLTF.